This paragraph reports one T cell receptor (beta chain). No antigen is known for it. A J-beta primer mix and a sample-barcoded 5' primer were used in a second PCR of about 6 to 12 cycles. No fewer than 3 million CDR3-containing paired-end reads came from each sample. TCRdb reprocessed the 5' RACE reads via MiXCR and lists one record per CDR3 protein. The table records hundreds of thousands of distinct CDR3 sequences, around 36% of them present only once. This sample stems from a study of blood T cells in healthy people across ages. The wider study: Capture via template switching afforded approximately one barcoded beta molecule per two T cells.

V dropped 2 bases and J dropped 6 bases, with 13 bases sitting between them. Germline V lookup: CDR1 LNHNV, CDR2 YYDKDF (reference sequence). The CDR3 sequence is 14 residues long. Notes on the study in general: Considered underestimates were the diversity estimates obtained from one million T cells.

The genes are TRBV15 and TRBJ1-1; D is unclear. The receptor was derived from a man in his late teens or twenties in good health. The sequenced material came from blood. The CDR3 loop is CATSRPTRSAEAFF. The DNA of the CDR3 is TGTGCCACCAGCAGACCAACCCGGAGCGCTGAAGCTTTCTTT.